These 11 T cell receptor beta chains share one sample of origin, sequenced in a study of T cells in Graves' hyperthyroidism and ophthalmopathy. TCR beta CDR3 regions were amplified from RNA. The HTBI set primed first-round TCR CDR3 RT-PCR. TCRdb re-called the multiplex PCR reads through MiXCR, storing one row per CDR3 protein. In the table there are nearly 600,000 distinct CDR3 sequences, approximately 15% of which are singletons. The sequenced sample was blood. These receptors were taken from a woman between 18 and 29 years old with Graves' ophthalmopathy.

This clonotype was counted a few times. The V gene is TRBV7-9, the J gene TRBJ2-2, with 7 bases identical to TRBD1. Trimming removed 9 bases from V and 1 base from J; junction bases left unmatched: 17. CDR1 and CDR2 (germline): SEHNR, FQNEAQ (reference sequence). The CDR3 is 18 amino acids. CDR3 sequence reads: CASSSSPGTALNTGELFF. The CDR3 DNA sequence: TGTGCCAGTAGTTCATCTCCCGGGACAGCCCTGAACACCGGGGAGCTGTTTTTT.

This clonotype has only one observation. The V call is TRBV4-1, the J call TRBJ2-7; D is undetermined. Trimming stripped 4 bases from V and 7 bases from J, with 14 bases between. Germline CDR1 MGHRA, CDR2 YSYEKL. The CDR3 spans 13 residues. The CDR3 nucleotides are TGCGCCAGCAGCCTTGAGTTAGGGAATGAGCAGTACTTC. It is translated as CASSLELGNEQYF.

At least ten counts were recorded for this clonotype. The chain combines TRBV7-3 with TRBJ1-1; a possible D gene is TRBD1 (5 bases). This CDR3 is built from 15 residues. Germline values: CDR1 SGHTA, CDR2 FQGTGA. V was trimmed by 2 bases and J by 5 bases, leaving 15 bases between them. The CDR3 DNA is TGTGCCAGCAGCTTAGGCGAGGGGAGGTGGACTGAAGCTTTCTTT. Its translation: CASSLGEGRWTEAFF.

This chain links TRBV20-1 with TRBJ1-2; TRBD1 matches at 9 bases. J was trimmed by 4 bases and V by 2 bases; bases with no gene match: 5. This CDR3 comprises 14 residues. Germline CDR1 reads DFQATT; CDR2 reads SNEGSKA (reference sequence). CDR3 DNA: TGCAGTGCTAGACCGGGACAGGGCGTCTATGGCTACACCTTC. Translating it yields CSARPGQGVYGYTF.

This clonotype was detected many times. The chain recombines TRBV6-5 with TRBJ2-7; weak D call: TRBD1 (6 bases). Trimming removed 0 bases from V and 0 bases from J, with 12 bases in between. Germline V gene sequence: CDR1 MNHEY, CDR2 SVGAGI. This CDR3 has 16 residues. The CDR3 bases are TGTGCCAGCAGTTACTCGATCGACAGGCCCTCCTACGAGCAGTACTTC. Its translation: CASSYSIDRPSYEQYF.

A word on this clonotype: A read error is possible here, since a much larger clone lies one base away. This chain joins TRBV28 and TRBJ1-2; D unclear. From germline, CDR1 is MDHEN and CDR2 SYDVKM. This CDR3 is built from 12 residues. The CDR3 spells CATRLANYSYTF. For the CDR3, the DNA is TGTGCCACCCGTCTAGCTAACTATAGCTACACCTTC.

This clonotype was seen only a few times. J is TRBJ2-3 and V is TRBV7-3; D not certain. The CDR3 runs to 13 residues. CDR1 SGHTA and CDR2 FQGTGA come from the germline V gene. V was clipped by 4 bases and J by 4 bases, with 9 bases between them. CDR3 coding DNA: TGTGCCAGCAGCTCCTTTAACGCAGATACGCAGTATTTT. The encoded protein is CASSSFNADTQYF.

In regard to this clonotype: A much larger clone lies a single base off, so this may be a read error. The rearrangement joins TRBV12-5 to TRBJ2-7; a possible D gene is TRBD1 (6 bases). Per the germline V gene, CDR1 is LGHNT and CDR2 is FRNRAP. Deletions cut 6 bases from V and 7 bases from J, with 25 bases between. The CDR3 loop spans 16 amino acids. Here the CDR3 reads CASGHRVARGLNEQYF. In DNA, the CDR3 is TGTGCTAGTGGGCACAGGGTCGCCAGGGGCCTCAATGAGCAGTACTTC.

The sample holds many counts of this clonotype. The chain combines TRBV20-1 with TRBJ2-7, with 8 bases lining up with TRBD2. The CDR3 has 16 amino acids. Germline V gene sequence: CDR1 DFQATT, CDR2 SNEGSKA (reference sequence). Losses at the gene ends were 1 base for V and 2 bases for J; bases not matched to a gene: 10. CDR3 sequence reads: CSARVRLAGPPYEQYF. The DNA of the CDR3 is TGCAGTGCTAGAGTGAGGCTAGCGGGTCCTCCCTACGAGCAGTACTTC.

This clonotype was observed many times. The chain carries TRBV2 and TRBJ2-7, with D possibly matching TRBD1 (5 bases). V lost 6 bases to trimming and J lost 1 base, with 10 bases between them. Germline assignment: CDR1 SNHLY and CDR2 FYNNEI. This CDR3 region has 13 residues. DNA for the CDR3: TGTGCCAGCAGACTCGACAGTTCCTACGAGCAGTACTTC. Translation: CASRLDSSYEQYF.

This chain uses TRBV5-1 with TRBJ2-5, with TRBD2 as a possible D gene (6 bases). The germline V gene has CDR1 SGHRS and CDR2 YFSETQ. Trimming cost V 1 base and J 2 bases, with 9 bases left between them. The CDR3 consists of 14 residues. The CDR3 loop is CASSLLARQETQYF. In nucleotides, the CDR3 is TGCGCCAGCAGCTTGCTAGCGCGACAAGAGACCCAGTACTTC.